The rows below give T cell receptor beta chains drawn from one sample of a study of T cell changes during pregnancy in multiple sclerosis. Profiling relied on immunoSEQ multiplex PCR, and the TCRdb table lists in-frame clones only, not all of them. The data hold some 42,000 clones, with 87% observed a single time. This specimen was CD4+ T cells from peripheral blood mononuclear cells, taken after pregnancy. The receptors shown here come from a female donor with multiple sclerosis, enrolled in a pregnancy study. CDR3s include the opening cysteine and the closing phenylalanine or tryptophan. Fields, in order: J gene, CDR3 length, V gene, CDR3 protein.

j_call: TRBJ1-5; cdr3_length: 15; v_call: TRBV4-1; cdr3_aa: CASSQDLRSNQPQHF
j_call: TRBJ2-2; cdr3_length: 14; v_call: TRBV19; cdr3_aa: CASSIGGFAGELFF
j_call: TRBJ2-3; cdr3_length: 15; v_call: TRBV18; cdr3_aa: CASSPPGQGTDTQYF
j_call: TRBJ2-6; cdr3_length: 16; v_call: TRBV5-8; cdr3_aa: CANAKGVFSGANVLTF
j_call: TRBJ1-5; cdr3_length: 13; v_call: TRBV15; cdr3_aa: CATSRDPDQPQHF
j_call: TRBJ2-1; cdr3_length: 14; v_call: TRBV19; cdr3_aa: CASRGLAGGNEQFF
j_call: TRBJ1-3; cdr3_length: 16; v_call: TRBV7-3; cdr3_aa: CASWGTDGSSGNTIYF
j_call: TRBJ1-1; cdr3_length: 16; v_call: TRBV5-1; cdr3_aa: CASSSLGGVGNTEAFF
j_call: TRBJ1-2; cdr3_length: 13; v_call: TRBV30; cdr3_aa: CAWSPPFLYGYTF
j_call: TRBJ2-3; cdr3_length: 11; v_call: TRBV20-1; cdr3_aa: CSAWTSGTQYF
j_call: TRBJ2-3; cdr3_length: 17; v_call: TRBV9; cdr3_aa: CASSPSPGLAGEDTQYF
j_call: TRBJ1-2; cdr3_length: 15; v_call: TRBV21-1; cdr3_aa: CASSNSGQAGGGYTF
j_call: TRBJ1-1; cdr3_length: 13; v_call: TRBV2; cdr3_aa: CASSEGQASEAFF
j_call: TRBJ1-5; cdr3_length: 13; v_call: TRBV6-6; cdr3_aa: CASRLTGGQPQHF
j_call: TRBJ2-7; cdr3_length: 15; v_call: TRBV6-5; cdr3_aa: CASSQTVGATYEQYF
j_call: TRBJ1-4; cdr3_length: 13; v_call: TRBV5-1; cdr3_aa: CASSSAQGEKLFF
j_call: TRBJ2-5; cdr3_length: 13; v_call: TRBV5-1; cdr3_aa: CASSQQGRETQYF
j_call: TRBJ1-2; cdr3_length: 14; v_call: TRBV7-2; cdr3_aa: CASSRGDSSYGYTF
j_call: TRBJ2-7; cdr3_length: 15; v_call: TRBV2; cdr3_aa: CASRLADRGTYEQYF
j_call: TRBJ2-1; cdr3_length: 14; v_call: TRBV9; cdr3_aa: CASSVVGGINEQFF
j_call: TRBJ2-1; cdr3_length: 13; v_call: TRBV19; cdr3_aa: CASSLSQGFKQFF
j_call: TRBJ2-7; cdr3_length: 14; v_call: TRBV7-9; cdr3_aa: CASSHDREFYEQYF
j_call: TRBJ2-5; cdr3_length: 15; v_call: TRBV7-3; cdr3_aa: CASSLTGELKETQYF
j_call: TRBJ1-5; cdr3_length: 13; v_call: TRBV15; cdr3_aa: CATSRTQGQPQHF
j_call: TRBJ1-6; cdr3_length: 16; v_call: TRBV2; cdr3_aa: CASREDSHSYNSPLHF
j_call: TRBJ2-2; cdr3_length: 15; v_call: TRBV4-2; cdr3_aa: CASSQAQQGREELFF
j_call: TRBJ1-1; cdr3_length: 13; v_call: TRBV6-4; cdr3_aa: CASSDQGGTEAFF
j_call: TRBJ1-2; cdr3_length: 17; v_call: TRBV2; cdr3_aa: CASSESLQPGTLYGYTF
j_call: TRBJ1-2; cdr3_length: 15; v_call: TRBV19; cdr3_aa: CASSEVSGTNYGYTF
j_call: TRBJ1-3; cdr3_length: 14; v_call: TRBV30; cdr3_aa: CAWATGAVGNTIYF
j_call: TRBJ2-1; cdr3_length: 13; v_call: TRBV5-5; cdr3_aa: CASSLAHYNEQFF
j_call: TRBJ1-1; cdr3_length: 13; v_call: TRBV10-3; cdr3_aa: CAIRTTENTEAFF
j_call: TRBJ2-3; cdr3_length: 17; v_call: TRBV7-2; cdr3_aa: CASSQGTSGGRTDTQYF
j_call: TRBJ2-5; cdr3_length: 14; v_call: TRBV9; cdr3_aa: CASSVTGHGETQYF
j_call: TRBJ1-2; cdr3_length: 14; v_call: TRBV7-2; cdr3_aa: CASSLAGGNYGYTF
j_call: TRBJ1-1; cdr3_length: 13; v_call: TRBV18; cdr3_aa: CASSTTPSTEAFF
j_call: TRBJ2-2; cdr3_length: 18; v_call: TRBV4-2; cdr3_aa: CASSQDLRGTANTGELFF
j_call: TRBJ1-6; cdr3_length: 13; v_call: TRBV7-2; cdr3_aa: CASSSRASSPLHF
j_call: TRBJ2-7; cdr3_length: 14; v_call: TRBV5-1; cdr3_aa: CASSPITGTYEQYF
j_call: TRBJ2-5; cdr3_length: 16; v_call: TRBV15; cdr3_aa: CATRPGRRGGLETQYF
j_call: TRBJ2-3; cdr3_length: 14; v_call: TRBV5-8; cdr3_aa: CASSLGGLSGAQYF
j_call: TRBJ1-5; cdr3_length: 13; v_call: TRBV7-2; cdr3_aa: CASSIRGDQPQHF
j_call: TRBJ2-1; cdr3_length: 12; v_call: TRBV7-9; cdr3_aa: CASSLLSNEQFF
j_call: TRBJ1-4; cdr3_length: 15; v_call: TRBV10-3; cdr3_aa: CAISEAGQGGEKLFF
j_call: TRBJ2-7; cdr3_length: 17; v_call: TRBV18; cdr3_aa: CASSPRTGGHSSYEQYF
j_call: TRBJ1-4; cdr3_length: 15; v_call: TRBV6-1; cdr3_aa: CASRDPGQGNEKLFF
j_call: TRBJ1-2; cdr3_length: 14; v_call: TRBV10-3; cdr3_aa: CAISEGGGGDGYTF
j_call: TRBJ2-1; cdr3_length: 16; v_call: TRBV5-1; cdr3_aa: CASSLTAGGAYNEQFF
j_call: TRBJ2-3; cdr3_length: 16; v_call: TRBV6-5; cdr3_aa: CASSYSTGGGPDTQYF